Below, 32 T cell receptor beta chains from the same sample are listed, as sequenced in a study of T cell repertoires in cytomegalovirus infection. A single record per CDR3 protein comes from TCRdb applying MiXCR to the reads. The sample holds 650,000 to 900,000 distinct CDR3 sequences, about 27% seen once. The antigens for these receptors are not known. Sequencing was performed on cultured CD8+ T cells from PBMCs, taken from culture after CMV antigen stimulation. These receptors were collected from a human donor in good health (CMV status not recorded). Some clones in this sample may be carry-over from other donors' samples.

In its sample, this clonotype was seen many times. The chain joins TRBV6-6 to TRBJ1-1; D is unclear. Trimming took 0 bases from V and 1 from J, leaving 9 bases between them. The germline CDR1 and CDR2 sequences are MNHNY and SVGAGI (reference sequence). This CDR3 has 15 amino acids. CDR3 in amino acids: CASSYSGKANTEAFF. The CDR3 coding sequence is TGTGCCAGCAGTTACTCAGGAAAGGCGAACACTGAAGCTTTCTTT.

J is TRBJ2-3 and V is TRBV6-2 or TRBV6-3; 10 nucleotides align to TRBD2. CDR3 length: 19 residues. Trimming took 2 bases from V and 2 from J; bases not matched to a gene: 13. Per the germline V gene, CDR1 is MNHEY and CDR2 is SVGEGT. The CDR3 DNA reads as TGTGCCAGCAGTTACGATAGCGGGGGGAACCCCCGTGACACAGATACGCAGTATTTT. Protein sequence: CASSYDSGGNPRDTDTQYF.

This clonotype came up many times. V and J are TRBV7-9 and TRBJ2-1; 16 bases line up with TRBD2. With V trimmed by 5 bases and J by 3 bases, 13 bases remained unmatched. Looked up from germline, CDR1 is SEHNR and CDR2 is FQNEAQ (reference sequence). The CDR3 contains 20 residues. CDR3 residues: CASSPSPGLAGGPIYNEQFF. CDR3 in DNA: TGTGCCAGCAGCCCATCGCCGGGACTAGCGGGGGGGCCGATCTACAATGAGCAGTTCTTC.

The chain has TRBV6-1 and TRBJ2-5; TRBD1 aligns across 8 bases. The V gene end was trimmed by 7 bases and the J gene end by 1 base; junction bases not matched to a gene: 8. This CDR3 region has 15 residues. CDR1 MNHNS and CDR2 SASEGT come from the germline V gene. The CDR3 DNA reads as TGTGCCAGCACCGTGTACAGGGGGATCCAAGAGACCCAGTACTTC. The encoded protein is CASTVYRGIQETQYF.

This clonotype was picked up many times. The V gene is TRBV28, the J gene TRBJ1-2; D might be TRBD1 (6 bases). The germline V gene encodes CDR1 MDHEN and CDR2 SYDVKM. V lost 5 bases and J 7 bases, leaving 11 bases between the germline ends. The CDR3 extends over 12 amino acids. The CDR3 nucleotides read TGTGCCAGCAGTATCACAGGGACTGGCTACACCTTC. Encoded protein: CASSITGTGYTF.

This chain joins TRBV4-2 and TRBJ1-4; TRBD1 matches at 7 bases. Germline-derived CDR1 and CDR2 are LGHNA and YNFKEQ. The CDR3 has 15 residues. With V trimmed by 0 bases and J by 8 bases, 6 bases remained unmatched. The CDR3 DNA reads TGTGCCAGCAGCCAAGATCCAGGGGGTGACGAAAAACTGTTTTTT. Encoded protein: CASSQDPGGDEKLFF.

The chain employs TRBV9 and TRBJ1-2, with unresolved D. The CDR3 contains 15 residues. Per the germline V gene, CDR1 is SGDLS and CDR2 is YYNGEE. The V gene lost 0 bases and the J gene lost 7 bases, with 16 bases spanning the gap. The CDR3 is CASSVGSGISGGYTF. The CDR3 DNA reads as TGTGCCAGCAGCGTAGGAAGTGGGATCTCGGGTGGCTACACCTTC.

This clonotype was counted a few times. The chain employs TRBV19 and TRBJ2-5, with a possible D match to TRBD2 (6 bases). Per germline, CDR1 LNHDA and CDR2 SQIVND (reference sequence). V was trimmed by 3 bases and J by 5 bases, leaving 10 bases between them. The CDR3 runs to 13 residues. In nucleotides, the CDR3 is TGTGCCAGTAGTATTATTGGGGGGGAGACCCAGTACTTC. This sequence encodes CASSIIGGETQYF.

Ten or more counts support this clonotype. The CDR3 DNA sequence: TGTGCCAGCAGCTTAGTCGGGACCGAGCAGTACGTC. Protein product: CASSLVGTEQYV. The V and J genes are TRBV7-2 and TRBJ2-7, with D perhaps being TRBD1 or TRBD2 (5 bases each). Germline assignment: CDR1 SGHTA and CDR2 FQGNSA. V lost 1 base, J lost 6 bases, and 7 bases lay in between. This CDR3 has 12 residues.

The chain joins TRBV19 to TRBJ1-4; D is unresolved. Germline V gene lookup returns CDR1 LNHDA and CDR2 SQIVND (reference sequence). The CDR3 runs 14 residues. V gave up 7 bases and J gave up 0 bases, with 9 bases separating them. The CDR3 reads CASTYFATNEKLFF. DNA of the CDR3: TGTGCCAGTACCTACTTTGCAACTAATGAAAAACTGTTTTTT.

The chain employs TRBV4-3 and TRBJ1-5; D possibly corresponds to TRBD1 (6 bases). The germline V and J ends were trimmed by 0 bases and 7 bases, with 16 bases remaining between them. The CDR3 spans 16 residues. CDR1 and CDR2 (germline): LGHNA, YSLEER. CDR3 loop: CASSQDPAGARQPQHF. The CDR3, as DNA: TGCGCCAGCAGCCAAGATCCGGCGGGGGCAAGACAGCCCCAGCATTTT.

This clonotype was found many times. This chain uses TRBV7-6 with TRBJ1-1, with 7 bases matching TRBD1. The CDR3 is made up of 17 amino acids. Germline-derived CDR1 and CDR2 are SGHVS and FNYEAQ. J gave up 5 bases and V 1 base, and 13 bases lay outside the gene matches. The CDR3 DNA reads TGTGCCAGCAGCTTAGGGGCAGGGGGGGAAGTAGGGACTGAAGCTTTCTTT. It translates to CASSLGAGGEVGTEAFF.

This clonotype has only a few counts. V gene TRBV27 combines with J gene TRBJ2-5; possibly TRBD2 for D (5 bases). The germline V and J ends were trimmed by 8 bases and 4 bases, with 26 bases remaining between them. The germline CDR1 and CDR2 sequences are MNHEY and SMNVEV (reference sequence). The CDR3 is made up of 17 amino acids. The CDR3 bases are TGTGCCAGCGCCACCGACCCGGGAACCAGAGAGCCAGAGACCCAGTACTTC. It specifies CASATDPGTREPETQYF.

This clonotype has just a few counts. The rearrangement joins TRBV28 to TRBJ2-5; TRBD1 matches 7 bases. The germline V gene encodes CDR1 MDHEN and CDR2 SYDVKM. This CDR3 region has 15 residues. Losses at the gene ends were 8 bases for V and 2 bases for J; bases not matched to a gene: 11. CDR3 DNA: TGTGCCAGCTCTCCCGGGACAGCGACTCAAGAGACCCAGTACTTC. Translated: CASSPGTATQETQYF.

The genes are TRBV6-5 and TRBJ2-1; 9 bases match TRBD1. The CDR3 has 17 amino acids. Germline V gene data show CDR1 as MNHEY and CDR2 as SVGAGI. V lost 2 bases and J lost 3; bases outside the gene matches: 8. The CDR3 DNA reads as TGTGCCAGCAGTTACCTAAAGACAGGGGGTTACTACAATGAGCAGTTCTTC. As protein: CASSYLKTGGYYNEQFF.

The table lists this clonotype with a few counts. The CDR3 loop reads CAIRGESDEQFF. The CDR3 nucleotides are TGTGCCATAAGAGGGGAGTCCGATGAGCAGTTCTTC. The rearrangement links TRBV10-3 to TRBJ2-1; the D gene could be TRBD1 or TRBD2 (5 bases each). V gave up 9 bases and J gave up 8 bases, with 14 bases separating them. Germline V gene data show CDR1 as ENHRY and CDR2 as SYGVKD. The CDR3 spans 12 residues.

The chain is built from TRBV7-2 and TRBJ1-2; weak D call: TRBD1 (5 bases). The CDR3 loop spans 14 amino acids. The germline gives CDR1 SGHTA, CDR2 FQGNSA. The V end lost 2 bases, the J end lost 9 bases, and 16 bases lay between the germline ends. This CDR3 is CASSLTREVIRYTF. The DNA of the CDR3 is TGTGCCAGCAGCTTAACCAGGGAAGTGATCCGCTACACCTTC.

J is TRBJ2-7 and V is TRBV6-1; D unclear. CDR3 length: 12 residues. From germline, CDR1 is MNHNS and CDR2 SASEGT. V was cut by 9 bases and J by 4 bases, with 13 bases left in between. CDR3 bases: TGTGCCAGGAATATACAGACTTACGAGCAGTACGTC. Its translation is CARNIQTYEQYV.

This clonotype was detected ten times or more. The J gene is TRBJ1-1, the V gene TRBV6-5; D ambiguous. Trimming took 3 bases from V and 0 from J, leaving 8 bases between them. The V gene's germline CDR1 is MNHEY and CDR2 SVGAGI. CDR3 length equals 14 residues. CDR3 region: CASSYGPVNTEAFF. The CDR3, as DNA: TGTGCCAGCAGTTATGGGCCGGTGAACACTGAAGCTTTCTTT.

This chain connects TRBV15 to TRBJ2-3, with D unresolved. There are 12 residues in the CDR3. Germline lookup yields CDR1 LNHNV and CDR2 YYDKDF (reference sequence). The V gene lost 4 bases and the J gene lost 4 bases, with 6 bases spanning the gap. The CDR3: CATSNRPDTQYF. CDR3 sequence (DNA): TGTGCCACCAGCAACAGACCAGATACGCAGTATTTT.

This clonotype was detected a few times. CDR3 in amino acids: CASSYSGQGFSSFQYF. The DNA of the CDR3 is TGTGCCAGCAGTTACTCGGGACAGGGCTTTTCAAGTTTCCAGTACTTC. The chain combines TRBV6-2 or TRBV6-3 with TRBJ2-5; 9 bases agree with TRBD1. This CDR3 is built from 16 residues. Germline-derived CDR1 and CDR2 are MNHEY and SVGEGT. Losses at the gene ends were 0 bases for V and 10 bases for J; bases not matched to a gene: 12.

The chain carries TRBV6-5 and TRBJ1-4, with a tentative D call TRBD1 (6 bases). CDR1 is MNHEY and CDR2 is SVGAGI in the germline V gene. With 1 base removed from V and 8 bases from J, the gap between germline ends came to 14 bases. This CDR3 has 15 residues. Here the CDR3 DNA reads TGTGCCAGCAGTTACTTAGGGGGTAGGAGCGAAAAACTGTTTTTT. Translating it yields CASSYLGGRSEKLFF.

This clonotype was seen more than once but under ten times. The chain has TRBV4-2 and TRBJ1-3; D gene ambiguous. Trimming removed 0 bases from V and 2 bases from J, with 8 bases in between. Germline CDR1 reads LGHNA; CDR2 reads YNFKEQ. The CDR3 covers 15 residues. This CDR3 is CASSQDRLPGNTIYF. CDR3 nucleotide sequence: TGTGCCAGCAGCCAAGATCGGTTACCTGGAAACACCATATATTTT.

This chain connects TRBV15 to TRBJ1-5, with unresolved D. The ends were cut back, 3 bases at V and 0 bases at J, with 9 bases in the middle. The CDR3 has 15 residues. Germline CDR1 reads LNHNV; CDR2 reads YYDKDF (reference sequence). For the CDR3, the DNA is TGTGCCACCAGCAGCCGGGATTATAGCAATCAGCCCCAGCATTTT. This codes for CATSSRDYSNQPQHF.

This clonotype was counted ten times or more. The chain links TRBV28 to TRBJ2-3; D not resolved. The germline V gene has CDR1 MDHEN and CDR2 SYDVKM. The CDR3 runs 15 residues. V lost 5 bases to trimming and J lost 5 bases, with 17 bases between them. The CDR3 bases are TGTGCCAGCAGTCTTTCCGGATGGGATGTAGATACGCAGTATTTT. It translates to CASSLSGWDVDTQYF.

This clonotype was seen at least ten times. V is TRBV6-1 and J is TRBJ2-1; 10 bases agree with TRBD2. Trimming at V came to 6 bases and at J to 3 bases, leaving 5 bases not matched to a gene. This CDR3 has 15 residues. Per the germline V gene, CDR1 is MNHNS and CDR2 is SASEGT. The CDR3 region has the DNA TGTGCCAGCAGACACCTAGCGGGGGTCTACAATGAGCAGTTCTTC. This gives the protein CASRHLAGVYNEQFF.

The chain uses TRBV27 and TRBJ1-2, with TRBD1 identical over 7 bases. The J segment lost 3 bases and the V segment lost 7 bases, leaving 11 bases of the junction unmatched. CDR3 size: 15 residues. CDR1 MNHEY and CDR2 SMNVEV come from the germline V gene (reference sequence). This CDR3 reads CASKERGRGDYGYTF. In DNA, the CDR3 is TGTGCCAGCAAGGAGAGGGGGCGCGGGGACTATGGCTACACCTTC.

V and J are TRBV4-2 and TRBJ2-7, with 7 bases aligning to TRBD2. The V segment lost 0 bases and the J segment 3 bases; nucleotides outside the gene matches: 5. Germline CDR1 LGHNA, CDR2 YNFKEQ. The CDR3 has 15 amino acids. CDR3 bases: TGTGCCAGCAGCCAAGAGGGGGAGGGAAACTACGAGCAGTACGTC. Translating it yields CASSQEGEGNYEQYV.

The CDR3 loop is CASLQRTNYGYTF. The CDR3 region has the DNA TGTGCCAGTTTACAGCGAACTAACTATGGCTACACCTTC. The chain recombines TRBV19 with TRBJ1-2; the D is unclear. Trimming shortened V by 8 bases and J by 0 bases, and 10 bases separated the two germline ends. In germline, CDR1 is LNHDA, CDR2 SQIVND (reference sequence). CDR3 length: 13 residues.

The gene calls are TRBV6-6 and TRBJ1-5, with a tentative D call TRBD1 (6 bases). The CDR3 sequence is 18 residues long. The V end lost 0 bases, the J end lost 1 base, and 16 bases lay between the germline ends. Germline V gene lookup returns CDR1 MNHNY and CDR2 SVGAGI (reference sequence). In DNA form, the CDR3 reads TGTGCCAGCAGTTACTCGGTTGGCAGGGGAGTAAGCAATCAGCCCCAGCATTTT. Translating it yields CASSYSVGRGVSNQPQHF.

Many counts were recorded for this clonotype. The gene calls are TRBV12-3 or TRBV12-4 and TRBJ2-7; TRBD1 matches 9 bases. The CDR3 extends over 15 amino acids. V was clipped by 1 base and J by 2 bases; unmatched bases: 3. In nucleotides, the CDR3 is TGTGCCAGCAGTTTAGGACAGGGGGAGGCCTACGAGCAGTACTTC. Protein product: CASSLGQGEAYEQYF.

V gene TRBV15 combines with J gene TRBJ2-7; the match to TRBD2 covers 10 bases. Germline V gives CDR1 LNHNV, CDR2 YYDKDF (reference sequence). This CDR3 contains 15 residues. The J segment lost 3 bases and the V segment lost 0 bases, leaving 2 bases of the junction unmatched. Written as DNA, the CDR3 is TGTGCCACCAGCAGAGAAGCGGGGGGGCTCTACGAGCAGTACGTC. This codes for CATSREAGGLYEQYV.